The 13 T cell receptor beta chains given below trace back to one sample, sequenced in a study of early T cells in non-severe SARS-CoV-2 infection. TCRdb called the 5' RACE reads again in MiXCR, with one record for every CDR3 protein. The repertoire consists of 68,000 or so distinct CDR3 sequences, with roughly a tenth occurring once and the leading ten covering around 6.4%. Material for sequencing was whole blood. The receptors stem from an adult who was a healthcare worker with PCR-confirmed SARS-CoV-2 infection or an uninfected control (not recorded which).

This clonotype was detected many times. The gene calls are TRBV7-9 and TRBJ2-7; D is unclear. V was shortened by 1 base and J by 5 bases, with 9 bases between the two germline ends. Germline V gives CDR1 SEHNR, CDR2 FQNEAQ (reference sequence). The CDR3 has 13 amino acids. The CDR3 here is CASSLVTRDEQYF. The CDR3 DNA is TGTGCCAGCAGCTTAGTAACGCGAGACGAGCAGTACTTC.

The chain is built from TRBV6-5 and TRBJ1-1; D uncertain. Deletions cut 7 bases from V and 2 bases from J, with 14 bases between. CDR3 length: 14 amino acids. Germline loops: CDR1 MNHEY, CDR2 SVGAGI. The CDR3 protein is CASTDPGRNTEAFF. CDR3 bases: TGTGCCAGCACCGATCCCGGGAGAAACACTGAAGCTTTCTTT.

This clonotype was seen ten or more times. J is TRBJ2-7 and V is TRBV7-2; TRBD1 agrees at 7 bases. Germline-derived CDR1 and CDR2 are SGHTA and FQGNSA. CDR3 size: 15 residues. V shed 4 bases, J shed 2 bases, and the junction held 8 bases outside the gene matches. This chain's CDR3 is CASSSARQGPYEQYF. The CDR3 nucleotides read TGTGCCAGCAGCTCGGCCCGACAGGGCCCCTACGAGCAGTACTTC.

This clonotype was recorded many times. The rearrangement uses TRBV20-1 and TRBJ2-1; D call uncertain. This CDR3 comprises 14 residues. Germline values: CDR1 DFQATT, CDR2 SNEGSKA (reference sequence). With 0 bases removed from V and 3 bases from J, the gap between germline ends came to 9 bases. The CDR3 coding sequence is TGCAGTGCTAGAGATGGTAGTTACTACAATGAGCAGTTCTTC. This sequence encodes CSARDGSYYNEQFF.

This sequence joins TRBV30 and TRBJ2-5; D gene unclear. CDR1 and CDR2 from the germline V gene are GTSNPN and SVGIG (reference sequence). Trimming took 2 bases from V and 4 from J, leaving 5 bases between them. The CDR3 totals 11 residues. DNA of the CDR3: TGTGCCTGGAGTCTAAGAGAGACCCAGTACTTC. Its translation is CAWSLRETQYF.

This clonotype occurred many times. The chain joins TRBV12-3 or TRBV12-4 to TRBJ1-1, with 7 bases aligning to TRBD1. This CDR3 has 13 amino acids. V shed 5 bases and J 10 bases; nucleotides not matched to a gene: 10. The CDR3 here is CASSVGTGVRAFF. The CDR3, as DNA: TGTGCCAGCAGTGTCGGAACAGGGGTTCGAGCTTTCTTT.

Ten or more counts support this clonotype. This chain uses TRBV28 with TRBJ2-1; 7 bases align to TRBD2. J lost 5 bases, V lost 2 bases, and 9 bases had no gene match. The CDR3 covers 16 residues. CDR1 and CDR2 from the germline V gene are MDHEN and SYDVKM. This CDR3 is CASSLTGGSVDNEQFF. For the CDR3, the DNA is TGTGCCAGCAGTTTAACTGGCGGGAGTGTAGACAATGAGCAGTTCTTC.

This clonotype was recorded many times. J is TRBJ2-1 and V is TRBV12-3 or TRBV12-4; 7 bases match TRBD2. This CDR3 is built from 15 residues. V lost 8 bases and J lost 2; bases outside the gene matches: 9. The CDR3, as DNA: TGTGCCAGCGGAAGCCTCGGGAGGACCTACAATGAGCAGTTCTTC. Amino acids: CASGSLGRTYNEQFF.

This clonotype appeared many times. A read error may produce the germline difference seen at one junction end. The CDR3 coding sequence is TGCACCGTTGGGCTGGGAAGCTATGGCTACACCTTC. The encoded protein is CTVGLGSYGYTF. The chain carries TRBV29-1 and TRBJ1-2; no clear D gene. This CDR3 comprises 12 residues. The germline V gene encodes CDR1 SQVTM and CDR2 ANQGSEA.

V gene TRBV9 combines with J gene TRBJ2-1; the D is unclear. The CDR3 has 13 residues. Germline assignment: CDR1 SGDLS and CDR2 YYNGEE. V was shortened by 4 bases and J by 3 bases, with 8 bases between the two germline ends. CDR3 loop: CASSYLNYNEQFF. DNA of the CDR3: TGTGCCAGCAGCTATCTTAACTACAATGAGCAGTTCTTC.

This clonotype was detected ten times or more. This chain links TRBV6-6 with TRBJ2-3; D is ambiguous. V gave up 4 bases and J gave up 6 bases, with 8 bases separating them. Germline V gene sequence: CDR1 MNHNY, CDR2 SVGAGI (reference sequence). The CDR3 runs 12 residues. CDR3 in amino acids: CASSSRGDTQYF. Here the CDR3 DNA reads TGTGCCAGCAGTTCCCGTGGGGATACGCAGTATTTT.

This clonotype showed up just a few times. V usage is TRBV4-1 and J usage is TRBJ2-7; D not certain. The germline gives CDR1 MGHRA, CDR2 YSYEKL. Trimming removed 1 base at V and 3 bases at J, with 13 bases between. This CDR3 spans 15 amino acids. CDR3: CASSQVSPSVYEQYF. The CDR3 coding sequence is TGCGCCAGCAGCCAAGTCTCTCCCTCCGTCTACGAGCAGTACTTC.

This clonotype has only a few counts. The DNA of the CDR3 is TGTGCCTCCTACACAGGGCGCGATCCCTACGAGCAGTACTTC. Its translation is CASYTGRDPYEQYF. The chain links TRBV2 to TRBJ2-7; D is perhaps TRBD1 (6 bases). Germline loops: CDR1 SNHLY, CDR2 FYNNEI. CDR3 length: 14 residues. V lost 11 bases, J lost 2 bases, and 19 bases lay in between. The complete variable domain, with remaining parts taken from reference TRBV2 and TRBJ2-7, reads EPEVTQTPSHQVTQMGQEVILRCVPISNHLYFYWYRQILGQKVEFLVSFYNNEISEKSEIFDDQFSVERPDGSNFTLKIRSTKLEDSAMYFCASYTGRDPYEQYFGPGTRLTVT.